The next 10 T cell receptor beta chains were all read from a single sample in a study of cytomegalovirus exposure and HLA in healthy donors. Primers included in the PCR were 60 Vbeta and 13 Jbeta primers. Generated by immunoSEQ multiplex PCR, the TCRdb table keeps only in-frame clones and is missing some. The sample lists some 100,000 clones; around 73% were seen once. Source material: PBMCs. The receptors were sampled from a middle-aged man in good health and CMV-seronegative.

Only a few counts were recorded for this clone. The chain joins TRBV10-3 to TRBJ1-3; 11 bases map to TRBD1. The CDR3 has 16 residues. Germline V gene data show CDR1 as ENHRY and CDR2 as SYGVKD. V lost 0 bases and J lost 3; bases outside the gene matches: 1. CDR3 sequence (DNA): TGTGCCATCAGTGAGTCGGACAGGGGGCGTGGAAACACCATATATTTT. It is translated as CAISESDRGRGNTIYF.

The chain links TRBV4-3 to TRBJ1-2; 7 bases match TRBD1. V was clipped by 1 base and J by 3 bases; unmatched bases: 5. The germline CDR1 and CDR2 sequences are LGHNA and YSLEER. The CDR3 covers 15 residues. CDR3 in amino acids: CASSQGSGTDYGYTF. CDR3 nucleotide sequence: TGCGCCAGCAGCCAAGGCTCCGGGACAGACTATGGCTACACCTTC.

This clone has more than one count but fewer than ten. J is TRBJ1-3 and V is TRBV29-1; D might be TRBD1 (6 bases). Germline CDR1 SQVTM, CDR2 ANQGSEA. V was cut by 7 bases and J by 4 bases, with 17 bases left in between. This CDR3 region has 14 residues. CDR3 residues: CSANGQLVGNTIYF. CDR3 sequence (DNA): TGCAGCGCAAACGGACAGCTGGTGGGAAACACCATATATTTT.

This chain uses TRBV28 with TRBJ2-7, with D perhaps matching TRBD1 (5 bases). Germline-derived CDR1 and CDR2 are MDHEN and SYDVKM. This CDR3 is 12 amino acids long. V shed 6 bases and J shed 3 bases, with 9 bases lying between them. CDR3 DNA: TGTGCCAGCAGCCCAGGGAACTACGAGCAGTACTTC. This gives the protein CASSPGNYEQYF.

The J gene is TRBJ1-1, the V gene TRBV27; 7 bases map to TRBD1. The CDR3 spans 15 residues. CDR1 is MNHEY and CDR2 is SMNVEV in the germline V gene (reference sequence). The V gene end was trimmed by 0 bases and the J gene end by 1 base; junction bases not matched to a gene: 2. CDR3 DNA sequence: TGTGCCAGCAGTTTATCGAAGGGGGCGAACACTGAAGCTTTCTTT. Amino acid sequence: CASSLSKGANTEAFF.

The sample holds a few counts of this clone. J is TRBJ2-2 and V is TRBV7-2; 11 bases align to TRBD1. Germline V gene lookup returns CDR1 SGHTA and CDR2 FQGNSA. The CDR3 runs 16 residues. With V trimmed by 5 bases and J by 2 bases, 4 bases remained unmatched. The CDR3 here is CASSRTGGYNTGELFF. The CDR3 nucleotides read TGTGCCAGCAGCCGGACAGGGGGCTATAACACCGGGGAGCTGTTTTTT.

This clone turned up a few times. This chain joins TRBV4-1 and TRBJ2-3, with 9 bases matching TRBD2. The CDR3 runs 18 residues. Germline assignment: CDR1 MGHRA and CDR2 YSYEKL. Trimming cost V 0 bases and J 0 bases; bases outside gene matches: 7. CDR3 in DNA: TGCGCCAGCAGCCAAGACCTTGGGCTAGCGGGAAGCACAGATACGCAGTATTTT. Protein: CASSQDLGLAGSTDTQYF.

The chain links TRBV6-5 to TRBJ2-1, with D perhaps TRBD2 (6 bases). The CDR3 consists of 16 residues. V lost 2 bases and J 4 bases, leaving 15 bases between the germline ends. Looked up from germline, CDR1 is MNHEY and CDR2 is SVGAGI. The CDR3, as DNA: TGTGCCAGCAGTTACGGGCAGGGACTTATATACAATGAGCAGTTCTTC. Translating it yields CASSYGQGLIYNEQFF.

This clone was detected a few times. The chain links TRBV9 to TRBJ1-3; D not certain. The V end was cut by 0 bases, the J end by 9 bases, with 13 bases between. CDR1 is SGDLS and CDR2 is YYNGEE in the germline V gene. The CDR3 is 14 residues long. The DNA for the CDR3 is TGTGCCAGCAGCGTAGCTTACAGCCAGACCACCATATATTTT. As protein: CASSVAYSQTTIYF.

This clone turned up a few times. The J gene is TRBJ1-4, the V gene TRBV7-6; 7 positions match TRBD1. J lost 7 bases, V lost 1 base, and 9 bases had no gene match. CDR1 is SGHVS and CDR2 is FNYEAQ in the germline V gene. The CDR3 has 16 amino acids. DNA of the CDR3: TGTGCCAGCAGCTTAGGGACTACAGGGGTGGGTGAAAAACTGTTTTTT. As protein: CASSLGTTGVGEKLFF.